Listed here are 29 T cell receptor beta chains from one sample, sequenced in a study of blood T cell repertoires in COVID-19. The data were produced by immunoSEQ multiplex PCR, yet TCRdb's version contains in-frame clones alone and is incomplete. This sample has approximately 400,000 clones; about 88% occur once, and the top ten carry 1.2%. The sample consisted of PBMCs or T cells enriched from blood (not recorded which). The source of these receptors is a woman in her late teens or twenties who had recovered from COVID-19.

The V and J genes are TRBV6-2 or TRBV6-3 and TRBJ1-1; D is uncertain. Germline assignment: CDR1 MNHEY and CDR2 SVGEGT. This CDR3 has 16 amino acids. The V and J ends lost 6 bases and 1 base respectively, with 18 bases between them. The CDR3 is CASSLPLGRSNTEAFF. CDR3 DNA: TGTGCCAGCAGCTTGCCTCTGGGCAGATCGAACACTGAAGCTTTCTTT.

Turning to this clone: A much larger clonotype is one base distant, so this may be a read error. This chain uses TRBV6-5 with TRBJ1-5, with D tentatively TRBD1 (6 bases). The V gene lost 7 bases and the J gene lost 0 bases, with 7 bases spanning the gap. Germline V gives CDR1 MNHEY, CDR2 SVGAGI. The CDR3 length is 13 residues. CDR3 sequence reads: CASNRDSNQPQHF. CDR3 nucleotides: TGTGCCAGCAACAGGGATAGCAATCAGCCCCAGCATTTT.

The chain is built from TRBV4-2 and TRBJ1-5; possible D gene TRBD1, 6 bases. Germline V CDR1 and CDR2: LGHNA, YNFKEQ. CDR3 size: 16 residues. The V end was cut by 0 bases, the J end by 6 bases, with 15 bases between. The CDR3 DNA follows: TGTGCCAGCAGCCAAGATTTCGGGGGAGGGGGTCAGCCCCAGCATTTT. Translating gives CASSQDFGGGGQPQHF.

The CDR3 nucleotides read TGTGCCTGGAGTGTACTGGCAGGACTTAATGAAAAACTGTTTTTT. Residues: CAWSVLAGLNEKLFF. The chain recombines TRBV30 with TRBJ1-4; D not resolved. The germline gives CDR1 GTSNPN, CDR2 SVGIG (reference sequence). V was clipped by 0 bases and J by 4 bases, with 12 bases between them. The CDR3 extends over 15 amino acids. Complete variable domain (other parts from reference TRBV30 and TRBJ1-4): SQTIHQWPATLVQPVGSPLSLECTVEGTSNPNLYWYRQAAGRGLQLLFYSVGIGQISSEVPQNLSASRPQDRQFILSSKKLLLSDSGFYLCAWSVLAGLNEKLFFGSGTQLSVL.

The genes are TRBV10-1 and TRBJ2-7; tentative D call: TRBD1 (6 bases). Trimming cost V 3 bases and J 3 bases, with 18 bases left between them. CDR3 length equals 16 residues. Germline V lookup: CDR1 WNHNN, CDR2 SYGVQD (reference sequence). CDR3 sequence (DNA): TGCGCCAGCAGTGACGGCGATGCGACAGGTGGCTACGAGCAGTACTTC. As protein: CASSDGDATGGYEQYF.

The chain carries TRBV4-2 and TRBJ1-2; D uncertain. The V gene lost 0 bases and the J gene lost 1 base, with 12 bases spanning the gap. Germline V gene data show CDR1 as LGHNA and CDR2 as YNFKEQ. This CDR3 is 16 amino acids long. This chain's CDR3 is CASSQDLRAFNYGYTF. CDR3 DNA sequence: TGTGCCAGCAGCCAAGATCTGAGGGCCTTTAACTATGGCTACACCTTC.

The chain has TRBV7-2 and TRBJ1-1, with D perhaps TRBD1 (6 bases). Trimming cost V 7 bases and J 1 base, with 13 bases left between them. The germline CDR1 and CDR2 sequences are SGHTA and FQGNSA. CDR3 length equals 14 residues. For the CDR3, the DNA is TGTGCCAGCACCCTAAAGGACAGGAACACTGAAGCTTTCTTT. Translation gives CASTLKDRNTEAFF.

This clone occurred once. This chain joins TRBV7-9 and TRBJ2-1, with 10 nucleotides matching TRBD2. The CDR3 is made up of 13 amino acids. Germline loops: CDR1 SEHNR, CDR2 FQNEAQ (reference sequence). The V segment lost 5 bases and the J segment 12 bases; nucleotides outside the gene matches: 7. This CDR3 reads CASSQKLAGGQFF. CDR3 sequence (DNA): TGTGCCAGCAGCCAAAAATTAGCGGGGGGGCAGTTCTTC.

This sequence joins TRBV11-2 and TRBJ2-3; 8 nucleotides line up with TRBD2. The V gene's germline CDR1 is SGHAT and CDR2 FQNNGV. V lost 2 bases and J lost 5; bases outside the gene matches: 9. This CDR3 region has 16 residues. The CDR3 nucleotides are TGTGCCAGCAGCTTAAACGGGCGGGGGGAGAGAGATACGCAGTATTTT. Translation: CASSLNGRGERDTQYF.

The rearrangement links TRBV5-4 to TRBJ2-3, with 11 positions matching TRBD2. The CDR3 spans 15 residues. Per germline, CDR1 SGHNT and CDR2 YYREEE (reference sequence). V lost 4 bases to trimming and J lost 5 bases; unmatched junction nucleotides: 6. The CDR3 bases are TGTGCCAGCAGCCTTAGCGGGGGGGCTGGAGATACGCAGTATTTT. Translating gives CASSLSGGAGDTQYF. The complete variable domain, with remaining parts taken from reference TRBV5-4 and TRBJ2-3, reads ETGVTQSPTHLIKTRGQQVTLRCSSQSGHNTVSWYQQALGQGPQFIFQYYREEENGRGNFPPRFSGLQFPNYSSELNVNALELDDSALYLCASSLSGGAGDTQYFGPGTRLTVL.

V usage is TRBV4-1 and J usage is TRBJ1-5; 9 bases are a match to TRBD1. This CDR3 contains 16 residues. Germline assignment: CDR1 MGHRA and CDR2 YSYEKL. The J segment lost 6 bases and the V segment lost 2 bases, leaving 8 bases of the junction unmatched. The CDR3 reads CASSQLGQGIGQPQHF. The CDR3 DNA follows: TGCGCCAGCAGCCAACTTGGACAGGGGATTGGTCAGCCCCAGCATTTT.

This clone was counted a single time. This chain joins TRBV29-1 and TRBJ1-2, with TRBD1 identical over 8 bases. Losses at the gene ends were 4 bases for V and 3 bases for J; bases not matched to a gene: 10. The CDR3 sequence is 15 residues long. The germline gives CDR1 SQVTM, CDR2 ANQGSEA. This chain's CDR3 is CSVGGDRWTYYGYTF. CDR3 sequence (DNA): TGCAGCGTTGGAGGGGACAGGTGGACGTACTATGGCTACACCTTC.

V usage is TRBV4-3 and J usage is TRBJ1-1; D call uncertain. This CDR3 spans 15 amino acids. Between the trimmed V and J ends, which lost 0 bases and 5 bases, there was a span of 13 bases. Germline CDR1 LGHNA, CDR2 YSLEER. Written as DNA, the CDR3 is TGCGCCAGCAGCCAAGACTTCGACCGGAGGACTGAAGCTTTCTTT. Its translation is CASSQDFDRRTEAFF.

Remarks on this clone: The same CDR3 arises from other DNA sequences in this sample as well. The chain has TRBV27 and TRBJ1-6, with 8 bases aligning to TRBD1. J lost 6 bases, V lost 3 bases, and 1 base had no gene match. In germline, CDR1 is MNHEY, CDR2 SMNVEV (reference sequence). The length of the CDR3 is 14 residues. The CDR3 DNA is TGTGCCAGCAGTTTGGGACAGGTTAATTCACCCCTCCACTTT. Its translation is CASSLGQVNSPLHF.

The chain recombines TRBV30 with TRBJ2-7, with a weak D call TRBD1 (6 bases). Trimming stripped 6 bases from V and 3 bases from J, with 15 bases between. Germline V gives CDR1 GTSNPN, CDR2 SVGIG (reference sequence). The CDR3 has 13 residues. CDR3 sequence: CACPAPDSYEQYF. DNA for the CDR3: TGTGCCTGCCCCGCCCCGGACAGCTACGAGCAGTACTTC.

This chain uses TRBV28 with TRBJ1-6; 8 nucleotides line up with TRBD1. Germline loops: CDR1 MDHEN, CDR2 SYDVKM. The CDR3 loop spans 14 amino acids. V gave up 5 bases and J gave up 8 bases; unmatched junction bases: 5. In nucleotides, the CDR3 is TGTGCCAGCAGTCAAGACAGGGGAGATTCACCCCTCCACTTT. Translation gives CASSQDRGDSPLHF. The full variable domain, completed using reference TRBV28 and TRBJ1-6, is DVKVTQSSRYLVKRTGEKVFLECVQDMDHENMFWYRQDPGLGLRLIYFSYDVKMKEKGDIPEGYSVSREKKERFSLILESASTNQTSMYLCASSQDRGDSPLHFGNGTRLTVT.

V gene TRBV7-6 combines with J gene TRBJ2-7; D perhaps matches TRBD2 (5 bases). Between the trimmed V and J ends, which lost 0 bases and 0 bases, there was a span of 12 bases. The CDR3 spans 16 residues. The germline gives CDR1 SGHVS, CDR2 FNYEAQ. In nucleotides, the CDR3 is TGTGCCAGCAGCTTAGCAGGGCGGGCGGTCTCCTACGAGCAGTACTTC. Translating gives CASSLAGRAVSYEQYF.

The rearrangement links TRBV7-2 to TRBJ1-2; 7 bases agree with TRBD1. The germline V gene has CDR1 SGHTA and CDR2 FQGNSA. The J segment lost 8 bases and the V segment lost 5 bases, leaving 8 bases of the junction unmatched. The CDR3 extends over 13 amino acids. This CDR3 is CASSARQGAGYTF. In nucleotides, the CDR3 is TGTGCCAGCAGCGCTCGACAGGGCGCGGGCTACACCTTC.

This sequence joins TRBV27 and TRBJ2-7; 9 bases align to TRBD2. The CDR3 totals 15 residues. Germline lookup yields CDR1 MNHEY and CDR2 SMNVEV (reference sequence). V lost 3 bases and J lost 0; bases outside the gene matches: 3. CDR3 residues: CASSFQRGASYEQYF. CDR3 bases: TGTGCCAGCAGTTTTCAGCGGGGGGCCTCCTACGAGCAGTACTTC.

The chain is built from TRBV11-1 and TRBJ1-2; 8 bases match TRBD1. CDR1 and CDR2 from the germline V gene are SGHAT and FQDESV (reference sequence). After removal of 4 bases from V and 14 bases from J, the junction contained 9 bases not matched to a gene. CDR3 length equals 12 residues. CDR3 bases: TGTGCCAGCAGCTACTACCAGGGGGCATTAACCTTC. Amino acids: CASSYYQGALTF. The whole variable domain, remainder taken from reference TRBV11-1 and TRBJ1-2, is EAEVAQSPRYKITEKSQAVAFWCDPISGHATLYWYRQILGQGPELLVQFQDESVVDDSQLPKDRFSAERLKGVDSTLKIQPAELGDSAMYLCASSYYQGALTFGSGTRLTVV.

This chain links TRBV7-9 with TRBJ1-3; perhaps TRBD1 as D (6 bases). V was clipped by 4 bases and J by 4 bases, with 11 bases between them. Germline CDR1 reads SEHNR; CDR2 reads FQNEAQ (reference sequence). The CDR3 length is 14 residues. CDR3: CASSYGQSGNTIYF. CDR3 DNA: TGTGCCAGCAGCTACGGACAGTCGGGAAACACCATATATTTT.

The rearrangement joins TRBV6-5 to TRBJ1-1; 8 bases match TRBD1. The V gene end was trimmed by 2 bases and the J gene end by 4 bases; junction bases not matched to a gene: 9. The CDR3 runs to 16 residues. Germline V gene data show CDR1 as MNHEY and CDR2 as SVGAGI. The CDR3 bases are TGTGCCAGCAGTTACGTGGCAGGGGGCAGGGGCACTGAAGCTTTCTTT. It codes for CASSYVAGGRGTEAFF.

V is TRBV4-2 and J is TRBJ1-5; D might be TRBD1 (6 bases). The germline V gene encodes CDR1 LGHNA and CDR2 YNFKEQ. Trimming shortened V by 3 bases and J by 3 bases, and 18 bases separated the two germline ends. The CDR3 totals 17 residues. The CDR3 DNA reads TGTGCCAGCAGCCATGGTAGGGGGGGCGATGACAATCAGCCCCAGCATTTT. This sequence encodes CASSHGRGGDDNQPQHF.

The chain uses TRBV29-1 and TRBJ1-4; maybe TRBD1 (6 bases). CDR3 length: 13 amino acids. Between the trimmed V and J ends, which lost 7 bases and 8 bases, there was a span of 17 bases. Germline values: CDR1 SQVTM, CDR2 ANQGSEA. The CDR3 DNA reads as TGCAGCGCCGCAAGGGGGATGGGAGAAAAACTGTTTTTT. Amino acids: CSAARGMGEKLFF.

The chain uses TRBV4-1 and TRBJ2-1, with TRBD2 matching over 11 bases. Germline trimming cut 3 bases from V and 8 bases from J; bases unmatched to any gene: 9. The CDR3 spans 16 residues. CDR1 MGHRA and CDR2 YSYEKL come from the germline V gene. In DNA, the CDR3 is TGCGCCAGCAGCCACTTAGACACTAGCGGGGGCGATGAGCAGTTCTTC. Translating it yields CASSHLDTSGGDEQFF.

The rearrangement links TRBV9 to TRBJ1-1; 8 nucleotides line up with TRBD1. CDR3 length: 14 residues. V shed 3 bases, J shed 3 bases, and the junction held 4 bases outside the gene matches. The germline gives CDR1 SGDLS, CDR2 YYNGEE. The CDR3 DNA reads TGTGCCAGCAGCGATTCAGGGGGCCACACTGAAGCTTTCTTT. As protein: CASSDSGGHTEAFF.

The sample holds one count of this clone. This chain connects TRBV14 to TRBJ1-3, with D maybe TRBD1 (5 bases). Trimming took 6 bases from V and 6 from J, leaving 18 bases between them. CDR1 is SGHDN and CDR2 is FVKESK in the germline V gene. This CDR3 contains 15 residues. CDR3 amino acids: CASSAGWPDLNTIYF. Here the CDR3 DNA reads TGTGCCAGCAGTGCAGGGTGGCCGGATCTAAACACCATATATTTT.

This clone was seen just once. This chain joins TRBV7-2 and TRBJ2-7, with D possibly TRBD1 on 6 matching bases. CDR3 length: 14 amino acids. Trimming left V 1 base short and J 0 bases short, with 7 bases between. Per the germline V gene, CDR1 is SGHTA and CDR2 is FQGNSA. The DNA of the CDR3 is TGTGCCAGCAGCTTAGGGGGGCCCTCCTACGAGCAGTACTTC. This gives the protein CASSLGGPSYEQYF.

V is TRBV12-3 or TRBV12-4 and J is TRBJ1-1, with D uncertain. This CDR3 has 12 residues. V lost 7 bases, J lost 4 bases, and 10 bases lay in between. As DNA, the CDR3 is TGTGCCAGCACCCGAGGAGGCACTGAAGCTTTCTTT. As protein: CASTRGGTEAFF.